The clone carrying this TCR beta chain was found once. Its antigen remains unidentified. TCRdb re-analysed the reads in MiXCR, keeping a single row per CDR3 protein. Altogether about 39,000 distinct CDR3 sequences are present, less than 15% being singletons, with the ten largest covering 7% to 9%. The sample belongs to a study of type 1 regulatory T cells. About the research overall: An in vitro protocol generated T-allo10, a Tr1-enriched, alloantigen-specific CD4 T cell product. Study-wide results and limits: Compared with non-Tr1 cells, Tr1 cells showed a narrower TCR repertoire.

The length of the CDR3 is 16 residues. CDR1 is MNHNY, CDR2 SVGAGI, per germline (reference sequence). Trimming pared 6 bases from V and 4 bases from J, leaving 19 bases between. This rearrangement joins TRBV6-6 to TRBJ1-3; tentative D call: TRBD1 (6 bases). Material: cultured non-Tr1 T cells, either the whole culture or a sorted T cell fraction (not recorded which). This TCR was recovered from a human donor in good health. CDR3 bases: TGTGCCAGCAGGCCCGCCGAGGGGGATAGCGGAAACACCATATATTTT. This gives the protein CASRPAEGDSGNTIYF.